One TCR beta chain is described in this entry. The authors' processing: Estimated nucleated cell counts came from reference gene primer amplification. Measured with immunoSEQ multiplex PCR; TCRdb has only the in-frame clones, and not every one. D and trimming come from the DNA, and the V and J calls and clone size come from that table. The table has approximately 410,000 clones, about nine tenths seen once. This specimen comes from a study of blood T cell repertoires in COVID-19. In the study overall: There were acute and convalescent COVID-19 samples, and they came from the United States, Italy and Spain. T cells, B-cell-depleted T cells, or PBMCs provided the cDNA or gDNA that served as material.

The TCR originated in a woman younger than 45 with active or convalescent COVID-19. Sequencing used peripheral blood.

The CDR3 loop is CASSERSSGNQPQHF. As DNA, the CDR3 is TGTGCCAGCAGTGAACGGTCGTCGGGTAATCAGCCCCAGCATTTT. The chain joins TRBV2 to TRBJ1-5; D is uncertain. Germline V lookup: CDR1 SNHLY, CDR2 FYNNEI. The CDR3 extends over 15 amino acids. The V and J ends lost 2 bases and 4 bases respectively, with 12 bases between them. The whole variable domain, filled in from reference TRBV2 and TRBJ1-5, reads EPEVTQTPSHQVTQMGQEVILRCVPISNHLYFYWYRQILGQKVEFLVSFYNNEISEKSEIFDDQFSVERPDGSNFTLKIRSTKLEDSAMYFCASSERSSGNQPQHFGDGTRLSIL.